This T cell receptor (beta chain) was profiled in a study of cytomegalovirus exposure and HLA in healthy donors. The PCR made use of 60 Vbeta and 13 Jbeta primers. Here immunoSEQ multiplex PCR was the method, and the copy in TCRdb shows in-frame clones only, minus some. The sample has about 90,000 clones. Germline loops: CDR1 MGHRA, CDR2 YSYEKL. V lost 0 bases to trimming and J lost 6 bases; unmatched junction nucleotides: 4. The CDR3 length is 15 residues. Sequencing input: PBMCs. V and J are TRBV4-1 and TRBJ2-7, with TRBD1 matching 11 bases. The receptor comes from a woman in her thirties in good health and CMV-seronegative. As DNA, the CDR3 is TGCGCCAGCAGCCAAGATTGGGGGACAGGGGGCGAGCAGTACTTC. Its protein is CASSQDWGTGGEQYF.